This T cell receptor beta chain was sequenced in a study of T-cell memory formation after mild COVID-19. 5'RACE with constant-segment primers yielded barcoded, UMI-tagged TCR alpha and TCR beta cDNA libraries. TCRdb recomputed calls from the 5' RACE reads with MiXCR, one row per CDR3 protein. Altogether 550,000 to 600,000 distinct CDR3 sequences are present, roughly 17% being singletons, with the ten largest covering about 7.5%. Only a few counts were recorded for this clonotype. The source material was PBMCs or a T cell subset sorted from them (not recorded which). This receptor was taken from an adult woman who had mild COVID-19 (a few samples of this study predate the infection). Cell type and time point are not known.

The CDR3 reads CASITARTSSYNEQFF. The CDR3 region has the DNA TGTGCCAGCATCACAGCGCGGACTAGCTCCTACAATGAGCAGTTCTTC. This chain uses TRBV7-2 with TRBJ2-1; 7 bases agree with TRBD2. CDR3 size: 16 residues. Germline trimming cut 7 bases from V and 0 bases from J; bases unmatched to any gene: 9. Germline CDR1 SGHTA, CDR2 FQGNSA.